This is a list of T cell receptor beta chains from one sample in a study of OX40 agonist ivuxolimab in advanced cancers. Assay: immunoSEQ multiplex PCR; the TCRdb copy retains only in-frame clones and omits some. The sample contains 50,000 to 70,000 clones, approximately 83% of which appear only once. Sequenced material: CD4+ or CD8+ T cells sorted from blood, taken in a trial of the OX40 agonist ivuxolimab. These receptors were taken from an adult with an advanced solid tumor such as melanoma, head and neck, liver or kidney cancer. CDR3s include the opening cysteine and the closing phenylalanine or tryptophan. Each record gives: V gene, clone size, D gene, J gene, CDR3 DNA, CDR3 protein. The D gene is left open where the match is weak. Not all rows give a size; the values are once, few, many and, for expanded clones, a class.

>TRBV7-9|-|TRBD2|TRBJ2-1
TGTGCCAGCAGCTTACGGCTAGCGGGGGCCGGAGATGAGCAGTTCTTC
CASSLRLAGAGDEQFF
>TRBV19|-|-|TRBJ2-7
TGTGCCAGTAGTGCCTCCGGGACACCGACCTACGAGCAGTACTTC
CASSASGTPTYEQYF
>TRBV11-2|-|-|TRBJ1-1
TGTGCCAGCAGCCCCCCGGGGGGCGAGTGGGCTTTCTTT
CASSPPGGEWAFF
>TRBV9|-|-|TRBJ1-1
TGTGCCAGCAGCGTAGAGGCGGTCCACACTGAAGCTTTCTTT
CASSVEAVHTEAFF
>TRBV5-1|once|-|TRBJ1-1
TGCGCCAGCAGCTTGTTTGATGGGGGCACTGAAGCTTTCTTT
CASSLFDGGTEAFF
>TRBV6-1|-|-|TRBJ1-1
TGTGCCAGCATGAACGGGCCGATGGGGAACACTGAAGCTTTCTTT
CASMNGPMGNTEAFF
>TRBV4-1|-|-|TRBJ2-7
TGCGCCAGCAGCCAAGTAATACGGGACTACGAGCAGTACTTC
CASSQVIRDYEQYF
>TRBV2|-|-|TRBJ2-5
TGTGCCGGCACCAGCCCCCAAGAGACCCAGTACTTC
CAGTSPQETQYF
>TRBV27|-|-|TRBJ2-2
TGTGCCAGCAGTTTTGTTGGGAACACCGGGGAGCTGTTTTTT
CASSFVGNTGELFF
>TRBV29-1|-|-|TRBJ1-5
TGCAGCGTTCTCACAGGCGATAGCAATCAGCCCCAGCATTTT
CSVLTGDSNQPQHF
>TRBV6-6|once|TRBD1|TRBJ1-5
TGTGCCAGCAGTTACCTGGGACAGGTGATCGATCAGCCCCAGCATTTT
CASSYLGQVIDQPQHF
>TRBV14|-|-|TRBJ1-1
TGTGCCAGCAGCCCTAGGAGGGGAGACACTGAAGCTTTCTTT
CASSPRRGDTEAFF
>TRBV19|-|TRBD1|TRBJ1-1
TGTGCCAGTAGTACCTCTGACAGGGGCCTCACTGAAGCTTTCTTT
CASSTSDRGLTEAFF
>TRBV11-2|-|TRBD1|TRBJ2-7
TGTGCCAGCAGCGCGTGGGACAGGGCCTACGAGCAGTACTTC
CASSAWDRAYEQYF
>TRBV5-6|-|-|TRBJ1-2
TGTGCCAGCAGCTTGGCCGGGGCAGGCGCCGGGGGCTACACCTTC
CASSLAGAGAGGYTF
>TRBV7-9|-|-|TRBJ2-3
TGTGCCAGCAGCCCACAGAGAACAGGCGATACGCAGTATTTT
CASSPQRTGDTQYF
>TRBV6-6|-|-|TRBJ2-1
TGTGCCAGCAGTTACGCGGGACAGAGAAATGAGCAGTTCTTC
CASSYAGQRNEQFF
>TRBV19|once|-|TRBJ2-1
TGTGCCAGTAGTATCTGGAGAGGCAATGAGCAGTTCTTC
CASSIWRGNEQFF
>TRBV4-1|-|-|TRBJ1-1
TGCGCCAGCAGCCAACAACAGGGAGACGAAGCTTTCTTT
CASSQQQGDEAFF
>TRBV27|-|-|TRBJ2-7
TGTGCCAGCAGTTTAGGAGGTCCTGGGTACGAGCAGTACTTC
CASSLGGPGYEQYF
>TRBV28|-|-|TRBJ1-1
TGTGCCAGCAGCGTTGACAGGACGAACACTGAAGCTTTCTTT
CASSVDRTNTEAFF
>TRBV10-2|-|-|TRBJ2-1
TGCGCCAGCAGTGAGTCCTGGTACAATGAGCAGTTCTTC
CASSESWYNEQFF
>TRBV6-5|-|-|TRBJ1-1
TGTGCCAGCAGTTACGGGGAGATGAACACTGAAGCTTTCTTT
CASSYGEMNTEAFF
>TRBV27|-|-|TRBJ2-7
TGTGCCAGCAGTTTAGCCCCCCAGGGTCCGTACGAGCAGTACTTC
CASSLAPQGPYEQYF
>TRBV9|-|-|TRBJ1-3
TGTGCCAGCAAGGGGTTGGAAAACACCATATATTTT
CASKGLENTIYF
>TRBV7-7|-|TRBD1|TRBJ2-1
TGTGCCAGCAGCTTAGGACAGGGGTCCTACAATGAGCAGTTCTTC
CASSLGQGSYNEQFF
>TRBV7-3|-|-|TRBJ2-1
TGTGCCAGCAGCTTCGACTTAAGCTCCTACAATGAGCAGTTCTTC
CASSFDLSSYNEQFF
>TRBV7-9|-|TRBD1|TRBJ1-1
TGTGCCAGCAGCTTAATAACAGGGGGTAGCACTGAAGCTTTCTTT
CASSLITGGSTEAFF
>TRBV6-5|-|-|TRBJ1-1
TGTGCCAGCAGTTACTTTGGGGAAGACACTGAAGCTTTCTTT
CASSYFGEDTEAFF
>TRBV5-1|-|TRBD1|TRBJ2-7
TGCGCCAGCAGCGGTGACTCGGGACAGGGGAACCCCTACGAGCAGTACTTC
CASSGDSGQGNPYEQYF